This TCR beta chain comes out of a study of blood T cell repertoires in COVID-19. Study at large: Sites across the United States, Italy and Spain contributed samples from acute and convalescent COVID-19. From T cells, B-cell-depleted T cells, or PBMCs came the material, which was cDNA or gDNA.

The authors' processing: Scientists estimated how many nucleated cells there were by amplifying reference gene primers. Only in-frame clones appear in the TCRdb table, and some are missing; sequencing was by immunoSEQ multiplex PCR. V and J calls and clone size come straight from that table; D and trimming were deduced from the DNA. Here the sample spans roughly 70,000 clones, more than 75% being singletons. V was clipped by 3 bases and J by 6 bases, with 19 bases between them. The CDR3 has 16 amino acids. Germline CDR1 is SGHDN and CDR2 is FVKESK. The rearrangement uses TRBV14 and TRBJ2-3; D is possibly TRBD2 (6 bases). The TCR comes from a human donor in a cohort sampled during active COVID-19. Sequenced sample: peripheral blood. The CDR3, as DNA: TGTGCCAGCAGCCAGATCGGACCGGGAGTGGGGGATACGCAGTATTTT. It codes for CASSQIGPGVGDTQYF.